A single sample is the source of the 3 T cell receptor beta chains below, sequenced in a study of T cells after yellow fever vaccination. TCRdb processed the 5' RACE reads anew with MiXCR; each CDR3 protein has one entry. This table holds about 99,000 distinct CDR3 sequences, 5.8% found once. The sample in question was CD8+ T cells sorted from PBMCs, obtained 10 days after the yellow fever booster vaccination. The receptors were gathered from a man aged 18 to 29 who received the YFV17D yellow fever vaccine.

In its sample, this clonotype was seen a few times. The chain joins TRBV5-6 to TRBJ1-4; TRBD1 agrees at 11 bases. V gave up 0 bases and J gave up 7 bases; unmatched junction bases: 2. Germline loops: CDR1 SGHDT, CDR2 YYEEEE. The CDR3 has 15 amino acids. This CDR3 is CASSLAGTGGEKLFF. CDR3 bases: TGTGCCAGCAGCTTGGCCGGGACAGGGGGTGAAAAACTGTTTTTT.

The chain is built from TRBV5-1 and TRBJ2-2; 8 bases align to TRBD1. The ends lost 7 bases at V and 6 bases at J; junction bases unmatched: 8. CDR3 length equals 14 residues. Per germline, CDR1 SGHRS and CDR2 YFSETQ. CDR3 loop: CASRQGTPSGELFF. DNA for the CDR3: TGCGCCAGCCGACAGGGGACCCCCTCCGGGGAGCTGTTTTTT.

This clonotype was recorded a few times. The chain combines TRBV6-5 with TRBJ1-5, with a weak D call TRBD1 (5 bases). V lost 4 bases to trimming and J lost 4 bases, with 11 bases between them. Germline CDR1 MNHEY, CDR2 SVGAGI. The CDR3 is 14 amino acids. CDR3 residues: CASSSVGGNQPQHF. The DNA for the CDR3 is TGTGCCAGCAGTTCCGTGGGGGGGAATCAGCCCCAGCATTTT.